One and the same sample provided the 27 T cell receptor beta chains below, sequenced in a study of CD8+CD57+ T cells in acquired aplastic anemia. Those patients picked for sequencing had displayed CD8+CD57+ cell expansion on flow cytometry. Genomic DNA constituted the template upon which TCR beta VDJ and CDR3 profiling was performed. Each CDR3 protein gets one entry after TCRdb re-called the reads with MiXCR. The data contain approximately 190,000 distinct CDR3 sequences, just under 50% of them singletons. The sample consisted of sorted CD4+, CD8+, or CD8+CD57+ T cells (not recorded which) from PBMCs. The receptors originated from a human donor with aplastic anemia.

CDR3 amino acids: CASSRTGTAEAFF. The CDR3 region has the DNA TGTGCCAGCAGCAGAACCGGGACAGCTGAAGCTTTCTTT. The rearrangement joins TRBV11-2 to TRBJ1-1; 7 positions match TRBD1. V lost 5 bases, J lost 6 bases, and 6 bases stayed unmatched. This CDR3 is built from 13 residues. Germline V gives CDR1 SGHAT, CDR2 FQNNGV.

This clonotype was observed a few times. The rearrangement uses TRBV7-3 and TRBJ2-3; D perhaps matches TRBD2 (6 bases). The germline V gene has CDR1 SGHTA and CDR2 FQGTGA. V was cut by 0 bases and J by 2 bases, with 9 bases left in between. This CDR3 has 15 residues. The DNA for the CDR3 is TGTGCCAGCAGCTTAACTGGGGGACTCACAGATACGCAGTATTTT. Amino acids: CASSLTGGLTDTQYF.

The CDR3 region has the DNA TGTGCCAGCAGTACACTTCTAGCAGTAGATACGCAGTATTTT. It translates to CASSTLLAVDTQYF. This rearrangement joins TRBV2 to TRBJ2-3; tentatively, D is TRBD2 (5 bases). V was clipped by 5 bases and J by 5 bases, with 14 bases between them. The CDR3 contains 14 residues. CDR1 and CDR2 from the germline V gene are SNHLY and FYNNEI.

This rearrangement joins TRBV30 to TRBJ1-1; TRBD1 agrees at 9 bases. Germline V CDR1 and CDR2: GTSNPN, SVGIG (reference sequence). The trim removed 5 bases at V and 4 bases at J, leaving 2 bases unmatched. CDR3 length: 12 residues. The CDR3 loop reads CAWDRGFTEAFF. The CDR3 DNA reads TGTGCCTGGGACAGGGGGTTCACTGAAGCTTTCTTT.

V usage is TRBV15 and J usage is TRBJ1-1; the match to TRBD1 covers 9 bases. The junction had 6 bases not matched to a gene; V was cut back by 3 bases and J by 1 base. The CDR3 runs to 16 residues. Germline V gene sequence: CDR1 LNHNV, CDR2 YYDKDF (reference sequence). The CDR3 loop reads CATSSRQGETNTEAFF. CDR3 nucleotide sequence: TGTGCCACCAGCAGCAGACAGGGGGAAACGAACACTGAAGCTTTCTTT. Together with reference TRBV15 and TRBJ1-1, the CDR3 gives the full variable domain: DAMVIQNPRYQVTQFGKPVTLSCSQTLNHNVMYWYQQKSSQAPKLLFHYYDKDFNNEADTPDNFQSRRPNTSFCFLDIRSPGLGDTAMYLCATSSRQGETNTEAFFGQGTRLTVV.

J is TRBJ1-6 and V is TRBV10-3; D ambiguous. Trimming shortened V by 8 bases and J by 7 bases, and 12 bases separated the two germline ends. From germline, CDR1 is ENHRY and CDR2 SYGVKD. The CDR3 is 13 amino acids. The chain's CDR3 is CAIRPDKNSPLHF. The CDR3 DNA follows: TGTGCCATCCGACCAGATAAAAATTCACCCCTCCACTTT.

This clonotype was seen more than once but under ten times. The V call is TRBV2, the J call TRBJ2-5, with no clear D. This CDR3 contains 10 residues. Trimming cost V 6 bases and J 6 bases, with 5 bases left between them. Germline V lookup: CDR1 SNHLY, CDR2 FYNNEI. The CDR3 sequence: CASREKTQYF. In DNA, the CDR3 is TGTGCCAGCAGGGAGAAGACCCAGTACTTC.

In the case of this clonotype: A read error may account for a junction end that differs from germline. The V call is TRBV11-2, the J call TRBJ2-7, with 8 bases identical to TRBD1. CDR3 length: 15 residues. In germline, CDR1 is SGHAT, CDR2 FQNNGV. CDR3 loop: CASGLVDRGAYEQYF. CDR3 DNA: TGTGCCAGCGGCTTAGTTGACAGGGGCGCCTACGAGCAGTACTTC.

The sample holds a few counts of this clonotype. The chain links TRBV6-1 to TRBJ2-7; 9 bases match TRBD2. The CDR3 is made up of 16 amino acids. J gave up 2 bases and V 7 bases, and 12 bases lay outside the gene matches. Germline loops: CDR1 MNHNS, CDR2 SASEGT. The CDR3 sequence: CASTRQSGTSTYEQYF. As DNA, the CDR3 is TGTGCCAGCACCCGACAGTCCGGGACTAGCACCTACGAGCAGTACTTC.

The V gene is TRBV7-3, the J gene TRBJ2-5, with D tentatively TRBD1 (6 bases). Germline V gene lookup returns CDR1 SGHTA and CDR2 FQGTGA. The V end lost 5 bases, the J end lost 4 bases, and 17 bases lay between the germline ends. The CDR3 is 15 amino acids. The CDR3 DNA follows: TGTGCCAGCAGCACGGGACAAGGGTACGGAGAGACCCAGTACTTC. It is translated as CASSTGQGYGETQYF.

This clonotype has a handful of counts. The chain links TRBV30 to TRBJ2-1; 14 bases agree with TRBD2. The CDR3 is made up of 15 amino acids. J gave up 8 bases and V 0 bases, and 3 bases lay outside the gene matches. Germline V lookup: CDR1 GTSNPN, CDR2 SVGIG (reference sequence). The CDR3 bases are TGTGCCTGGAGTGTCGGACTAGCGGGAGGAGATGAGCAGTTCTTC. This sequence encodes CAWSVGLAGGDEQFF. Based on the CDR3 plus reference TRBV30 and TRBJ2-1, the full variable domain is SQTIHQWPATLVQPVGSPLSLECTVEGTSNPNLYWYRQAAGRGLQLLFYSVGIGQISSEVPQNLSASRPQDRQFILSSKKLLLSDSGFYLCAWSVGLAGGDEQFFGPGTRLTVL.

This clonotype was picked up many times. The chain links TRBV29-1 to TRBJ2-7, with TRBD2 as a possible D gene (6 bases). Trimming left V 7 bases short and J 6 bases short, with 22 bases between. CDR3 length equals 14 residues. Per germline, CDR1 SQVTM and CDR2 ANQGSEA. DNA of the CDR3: TGCAGCGCCCAACGGGCACGTACCGGGGGCGAGCAGTACTTC. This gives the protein CSAQRARTGGEQYF.

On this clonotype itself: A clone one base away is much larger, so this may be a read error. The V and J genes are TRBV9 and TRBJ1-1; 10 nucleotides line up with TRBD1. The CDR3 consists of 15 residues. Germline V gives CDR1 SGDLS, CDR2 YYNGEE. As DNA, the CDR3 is TGTGCCAGCAGTCCTGACAGGGGGCGAGGGGCTGAAGCTATCTTT. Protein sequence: CASSPDRGRGAEAIF.

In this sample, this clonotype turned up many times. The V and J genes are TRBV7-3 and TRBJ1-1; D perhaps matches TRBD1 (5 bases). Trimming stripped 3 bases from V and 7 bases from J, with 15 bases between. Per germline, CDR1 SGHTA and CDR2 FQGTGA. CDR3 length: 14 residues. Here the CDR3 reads CASSFQGLDGEAFF. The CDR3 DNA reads TGTGCCAGCAGCTTCCAGGGCCTGGACGGTGAAGCTTTCTTT. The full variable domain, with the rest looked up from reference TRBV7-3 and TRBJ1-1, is GAGVSQTPSNKVTEKGKYVELRCDPISGHTALYWYRQSLGQGPEFLIYFQGTGAADDSGLPNDRFFAVRPEGSVSTLKIQRTERGDSAVYLCASSFQGLDGEAFFGQGTRLTVV.

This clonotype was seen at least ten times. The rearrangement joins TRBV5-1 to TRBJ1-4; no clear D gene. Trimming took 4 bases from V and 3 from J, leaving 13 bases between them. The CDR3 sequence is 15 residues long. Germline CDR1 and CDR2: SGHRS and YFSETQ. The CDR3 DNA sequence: TGCGCCAGCAGCCGTGACGGGATGTCTAATGAAAAACTGTTTTTT. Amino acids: CASSRDGMSNEKLFF.

Here the CDR3 reads CASSPEAGWTEAFF. CDR3 DNA: TGTGCCAGCAGCCCCGAGGCGGGATGGACTGAAGCTTTCTTT. The chain joins TRBV5-4 to TRBJ1-1; D uncertain. The CDR3 runs 14 residues. The germline V and J ends were trimmed by 4 bases and 5 bases, with 15 bases remaining between them. Germline CDR1 SGHNT, CDR2 YYREEE (reference sequence). Looking up the rest from reference TRBV5-4 and TRBJ1-1 gives the full variable domain: ETGVTQSPTHLIKTRGQQVTLRCSSQSGHNTVSWYQQALGQGPQFIFQYYREEENGRGNFPPRFSGLQFPNYSSELNVNALELDDSALYLCASSPEAGWTEAFFGQGTRLTVV.

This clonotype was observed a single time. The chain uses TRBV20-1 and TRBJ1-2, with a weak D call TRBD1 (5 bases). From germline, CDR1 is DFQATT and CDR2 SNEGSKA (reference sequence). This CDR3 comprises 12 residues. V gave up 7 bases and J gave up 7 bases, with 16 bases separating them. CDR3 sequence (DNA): TGCAGTGTTAAACCAGGGCGAGGTGGCTACACCTTC. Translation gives CSVKPGRGGYTF.

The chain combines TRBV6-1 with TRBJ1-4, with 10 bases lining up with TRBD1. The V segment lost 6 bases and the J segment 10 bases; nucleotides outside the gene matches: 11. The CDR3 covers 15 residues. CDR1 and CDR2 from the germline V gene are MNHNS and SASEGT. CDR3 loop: CASSNDRGRPRKLFF. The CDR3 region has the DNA TGTGCCAGCAGCAACGACAGGGGGCGGCCTAGAAAACTGTTTTTT.

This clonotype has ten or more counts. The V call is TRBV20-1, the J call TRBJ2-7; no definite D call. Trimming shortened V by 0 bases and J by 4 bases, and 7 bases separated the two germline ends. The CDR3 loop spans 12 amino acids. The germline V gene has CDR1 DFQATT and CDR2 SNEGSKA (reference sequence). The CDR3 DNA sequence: TGCAGTGCTAGAGAAACCTCTTACGAGCAGTACTTC. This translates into CSARETSYEQYF.

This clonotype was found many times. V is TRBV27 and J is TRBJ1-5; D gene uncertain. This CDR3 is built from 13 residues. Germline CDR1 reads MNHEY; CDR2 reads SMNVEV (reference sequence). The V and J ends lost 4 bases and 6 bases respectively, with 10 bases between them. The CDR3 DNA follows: TGTGCCAGCAGTTCCGTTGGTAGTCAGCCCCAGCATTTT. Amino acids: CASSSVGSQPQHF.

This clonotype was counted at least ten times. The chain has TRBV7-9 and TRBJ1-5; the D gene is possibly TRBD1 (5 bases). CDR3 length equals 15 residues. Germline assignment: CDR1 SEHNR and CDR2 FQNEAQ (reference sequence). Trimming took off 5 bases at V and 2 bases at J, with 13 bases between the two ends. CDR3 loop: CASSRGVTGNQPQHF. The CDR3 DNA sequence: TGTGCCAGCAGCCGGGGGGTAACCGGCAATCAGCCCCAGCATTTT.

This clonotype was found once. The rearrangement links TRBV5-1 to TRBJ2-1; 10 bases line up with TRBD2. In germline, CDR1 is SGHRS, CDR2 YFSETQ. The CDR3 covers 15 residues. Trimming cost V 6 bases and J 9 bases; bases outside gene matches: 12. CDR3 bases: TGCGCCAGCATCGCAGCAGCGGGAGGGCCAGGTGAGCAGTTCTTC. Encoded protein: CASIAAAGGPGEQFF.

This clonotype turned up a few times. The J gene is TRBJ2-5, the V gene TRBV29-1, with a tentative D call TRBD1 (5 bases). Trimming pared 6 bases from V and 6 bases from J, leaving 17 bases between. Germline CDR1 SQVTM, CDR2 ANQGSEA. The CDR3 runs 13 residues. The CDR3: CSVAQTVGQTQYF. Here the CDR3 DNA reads TGCAGCGTGGCCCAGACAGTGGGGCAGACCCAGTACTTC.

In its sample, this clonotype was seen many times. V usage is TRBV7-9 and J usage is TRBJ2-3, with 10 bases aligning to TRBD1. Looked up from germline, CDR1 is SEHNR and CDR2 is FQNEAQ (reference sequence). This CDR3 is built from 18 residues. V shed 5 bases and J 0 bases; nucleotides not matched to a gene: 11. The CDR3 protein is CASSGGWDRGISTDTQYF. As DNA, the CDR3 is TGTGCCAGCAGCGGGGGTTGGGACAGGGGAATAAGCACAGATACGCAGTATTTT.

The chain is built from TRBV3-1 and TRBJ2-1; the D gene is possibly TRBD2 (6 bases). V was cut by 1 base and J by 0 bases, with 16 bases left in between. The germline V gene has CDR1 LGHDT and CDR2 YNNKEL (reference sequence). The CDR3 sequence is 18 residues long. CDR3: CASSQALLPTSSYNEQFF. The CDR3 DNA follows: TGTGCCAGCAGCCAAGCCTTACTACCGACTAGCTCCTACAATGAGCAGTTCTTC.

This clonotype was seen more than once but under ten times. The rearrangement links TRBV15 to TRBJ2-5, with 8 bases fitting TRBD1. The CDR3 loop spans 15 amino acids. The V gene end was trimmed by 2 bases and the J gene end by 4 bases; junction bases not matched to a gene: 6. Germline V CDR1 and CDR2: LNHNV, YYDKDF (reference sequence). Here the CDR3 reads CATSRPGQGGETQYF. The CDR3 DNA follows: TGTGCCACCAGCAGACCTGGACAGGGAGGAGAGACCCAGTACTTC.

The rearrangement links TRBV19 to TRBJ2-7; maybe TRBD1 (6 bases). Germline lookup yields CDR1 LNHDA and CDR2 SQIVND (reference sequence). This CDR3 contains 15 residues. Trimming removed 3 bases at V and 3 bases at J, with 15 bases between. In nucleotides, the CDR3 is TGTGCCAGTAGTATTGGGACAACACGGATCTACGAGCAGTACTTC. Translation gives CASSIGTTRIYEQYF.